The 9 T cell receptor beta chains presented below share a single source sample, sequenced in a study of blood T cell repertoires in COVID-19. Here immunoSEQ multiplex PCR was the method, and the copy in TCRdb shows in-frame clones only, minus some. The sample records 200,000 to 250,000 clones, about 78% being singletons. Specimen: peripheral blood. All receptors come from a woman in her sixties or seventies with acute or convalescent COVID-19.

This chain links TRBV3-1 (or the pseudogene TRBV3-2) with TRBJ2-1, with 8 bases that match TRBD2. CDR3 length: 14 amino acids. Per germline, CDR1 LGHDT and CDR2 YNNKEL (reference sequence). J gave up 9 bases and V 2 bases, and 6 bases lay outside the gene matches. The CDR3 reads CASSQPGLAGEQFF. The CDR3 nucleotides read TGTGCCAGCAGCCAACCAGGACTAGCCGGTGAGCAGTTCTTC.

This clone occurred a few times. The V and J genes are TRBV10-3 and TRBJ2-1; 7 bases fit TRBD2. The trim removed 11 bases at V and 4 bases at J, leaving 8 bases unmatched. This CDR3 has 13 amino acids. The germline V gene encodes CDR1 ENHRY and CDR2 SYGVKD. The DNA for the CDR3 is TGTGCCTCAAGGGAGGGTCTTTACAATGAGCAGTTCTTC. This encodes CASREGLYNEQFF.

This clone appeared once. The chain joins TRBV5-5 to TRBJ2-3, with D perhaps matching TRBD2 (6 bases). Trimming shortened V by 0 bases and J by 5 bases, and 10 bases separated the two germline ends. This CDR3 has 14 amino acids. Germline CDR1 and CDR2: SGHKS and YYEKEE (reference sequence). CDR3 residues: CASSLGQGGDTQYF. In nucleotides, the CDR3 is TGTGCCAGCAGCTTGGGGCAGGGAGGAGATACGCAGTATTTT.

V gene TRBV25-1 combines with J gene TRBJ2-3, with D tentatively TRBD2 (5 bases). This CDR3 is built from 16 residues. CDR1 is MGHDK, CDR2 SYGVNS, per germline. V gave up 5 bases and J gave up 6 bases, with 21 bases separating them. The CDR3 is CASSLATAGRTDTQYF. The CDR3 DNA sequence: TGTGCCAGCAGTCTGGCTACGGCGGGCCGTACCGATACGCAGTATTTT.

The chain couples TRBV28 to TRBJ2-1, with 9 bases matching TRBD2. V trimming: 6 bases; J trimming: 3 bases; junction bases outside the gene matches: 3. Germline CDR1 MDHEN, CDR2 SYDVKM. The CDR3 consists of 14 residues. The CDR3 DNA reads TGTGCCAGCAGAGCGGGAGGCCTCTACAATGAGCAGTTCTTC. Protein product: CASRAGGLYNEQFF.

This clone appeared a few times. This rearrangement joins TRBV13 to TRBJ2-7, with 11 positions matching TRBD2. The ends lost 5 bases at V and 2 bases at J; junction bases unmatched: 8. Per germline, CDR1 PRHDT and CDR2 FYEKMQ (reference sequence). The CDR3 is 16 amino acids. For the CDR3, the DNA is TGTGCCAGCAGCCCAAGGACTAGCGGGTCTCCCTACGAGCAGTACTTC. It translates to CASSPRTSGSPYEQYF.

This clone was observed a handful of times. The chain combines TRBV30 with TRBJ1-1; 7 nucleotides match TRBD1. This CDR3 is 13 amino acids long. Germline CDR1 is GTSNPN and CDR2 is SVGIG (reference sequence). The trim removed 2 bases at V and 5 bases at J, leaving 5 bases unmatched. CDR3 in DNA: TGTGCCTGGAGTTCAGACAGGGAAACTGAAGCTTTCTTT. It yields the protein CAWSSDRETEAFF.

The chain recombines TRBV30 with TRBJ2-1; 12 positions match TRBD2. V gave up 2 bases and J gave up 5 bases; unmatched junction bases: 4. Germline V lookup: CDR1 GTSNPN, CDR2 SVGIG (reference sequence). The CDR3 length is 15 residues. CDR3 residues: CAWSTGLAGNNEQFF. In DNA, the CDR3 is TGTGCCTGGAGTACCGGACTAGCGGGAAACAATGAGCAGTTCTTC.

J is TRBJ2-5 and V is TRBV18, with D possibly TRBD2 on 5 matching bases. The CDR3 length is 13 residues. The V end lost 2 bases, the J end lost 7 bases, and 11 bases lay between the germline ends. The V gene's germline CDR1 is KGHSH and CDR2 LQKENI. The CDR3: CASSPGSRGTQYF. CDR3 in DNA: TGTGCCAGCTCACCAGGCAGCCGGGGGACCCAGTACTTC.